What follows is one T cell receptor beta chain and its context. Its antigen is still unknown. This entry is derived from a study of T cell responses to AZD1222 COVID-19 vaccine. The CDR3 loop spans 14 amino acids. V shed 2 bases and J shed 4 bases, with 6 bases lying between them. CDR1 and CDR2 (germline): MNHEY, SVGAGI. Sequencing used immunoSEQ multiplex PCR; TCRdb keeps in-frame clones, though not all of them. The sample table includes some 150,000 clones. Study results and limitations: Close to half of all spike-specific TCRs reportedly target regions of the variants that are unmutated. Clonal diversity may have been underestimated in mostly white British donors. Only a handful of AZD1222 recipients were seropositive at baseline. Regions 160-218 and 743-854 dominated among vaccine-associated CD4 TCRs spanning spike.

This rearrangement joins TRBV6-5 to TRBJ1-6; maybe TRBD1 (5 bases). Sequencing used peripheral blood. The origin of this receptor is an adult in good health. The CDR3 loop is CASSYEGYNSPLHF. DNA for the CDR3: TGTGCCAGCAGTTACGAGGGGTATAATTCACCCCTCCACTTT.